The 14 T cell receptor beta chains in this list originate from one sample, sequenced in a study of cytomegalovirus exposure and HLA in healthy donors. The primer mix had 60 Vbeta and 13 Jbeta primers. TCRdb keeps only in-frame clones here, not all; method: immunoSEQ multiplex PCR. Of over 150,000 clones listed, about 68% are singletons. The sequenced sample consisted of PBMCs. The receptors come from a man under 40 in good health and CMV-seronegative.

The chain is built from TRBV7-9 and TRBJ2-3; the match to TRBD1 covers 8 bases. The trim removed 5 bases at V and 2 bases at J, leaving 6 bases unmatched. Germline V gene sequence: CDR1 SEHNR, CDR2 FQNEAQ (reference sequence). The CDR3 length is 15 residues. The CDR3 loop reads CASSLGQGDTDTQYF. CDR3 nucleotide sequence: TGTGCCAGCAGCCTCGGACAGGGAGACACAGATACGCAGTATTTT.

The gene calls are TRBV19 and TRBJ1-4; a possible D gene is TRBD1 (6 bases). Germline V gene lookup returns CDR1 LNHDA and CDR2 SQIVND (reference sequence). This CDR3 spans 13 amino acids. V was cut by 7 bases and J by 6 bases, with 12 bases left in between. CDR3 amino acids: CASTGAGDEKLFF. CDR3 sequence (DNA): TGTGCCAGTACAGGGGCGGGAGATGAAAAACTGTTTTTT.

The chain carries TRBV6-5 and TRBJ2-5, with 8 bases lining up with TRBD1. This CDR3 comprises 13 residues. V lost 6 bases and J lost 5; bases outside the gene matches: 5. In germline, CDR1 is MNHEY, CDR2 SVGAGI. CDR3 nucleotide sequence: TGTGCCAGCAGGCAGGGGGCTCGGGAGACCCAGTACTTC. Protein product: CASRQGARETQYF.

The CDR3 spells CASSSGQGNSPLHF. CDR3 in DNA: TGCGCCAGCAGCTCCGGACAGGGCAATTCACCCCTCCACTTT. The rearrangement joins TRBV5-1 to TRBJ1-6; 8 nucleotides agree with TRBD1. From germline, CDR1 is SGHRS and CDR2 YFSETQ. The CDR3 totals 14 residues. V lost 3 bases and J lost 7; bases outside the gene matches: 3.

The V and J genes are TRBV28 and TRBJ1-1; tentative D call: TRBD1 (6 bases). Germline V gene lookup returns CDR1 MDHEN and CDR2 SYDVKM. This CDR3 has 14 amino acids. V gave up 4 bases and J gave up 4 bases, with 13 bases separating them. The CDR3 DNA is TGTGCCAGCAGTTCGGACAGAGGACTCACTGAAGCTTTCTTT. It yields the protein CASSSDRGLTEAFF.

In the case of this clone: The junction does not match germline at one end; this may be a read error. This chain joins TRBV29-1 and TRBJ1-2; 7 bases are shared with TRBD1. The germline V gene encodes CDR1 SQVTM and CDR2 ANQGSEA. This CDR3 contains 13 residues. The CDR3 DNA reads TGCAGCGCTAACCCCACAGGGGCTTCTGGCTACCCCTTC. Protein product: CSANPTGASGYPF.

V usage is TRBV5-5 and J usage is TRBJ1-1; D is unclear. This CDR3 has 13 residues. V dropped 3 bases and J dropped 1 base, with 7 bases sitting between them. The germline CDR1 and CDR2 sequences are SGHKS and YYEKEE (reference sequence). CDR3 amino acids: CASSYGRNTEAFF. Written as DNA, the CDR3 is TGTGCCAGCAGCTATGGCAGGAACACTGAAGCTTTCTTT.

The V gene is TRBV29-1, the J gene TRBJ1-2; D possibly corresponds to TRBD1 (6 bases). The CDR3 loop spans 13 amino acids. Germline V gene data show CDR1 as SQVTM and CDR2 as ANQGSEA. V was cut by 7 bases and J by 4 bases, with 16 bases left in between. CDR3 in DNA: TGCAGCGCACGAGGACAGACCTTCTATGGCTACACCTTC. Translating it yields CSARGQTFYGYTF.

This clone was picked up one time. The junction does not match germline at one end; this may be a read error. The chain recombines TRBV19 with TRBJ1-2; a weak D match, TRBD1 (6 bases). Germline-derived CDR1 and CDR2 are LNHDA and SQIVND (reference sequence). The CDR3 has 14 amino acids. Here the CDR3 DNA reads TGTGCCAGTAGTGTCTCCGGGACATACTATGGCTACCCCTTC. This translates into CASSVSGTYYGYPF.

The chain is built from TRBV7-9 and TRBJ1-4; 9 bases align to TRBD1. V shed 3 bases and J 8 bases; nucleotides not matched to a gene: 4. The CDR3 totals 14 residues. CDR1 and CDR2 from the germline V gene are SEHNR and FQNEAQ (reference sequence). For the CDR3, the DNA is TGTGCCAGCAGCTTGGGACAGGGTTGGGAAAAACTGTTTTTT. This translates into CASSLGQGWEKLFF.

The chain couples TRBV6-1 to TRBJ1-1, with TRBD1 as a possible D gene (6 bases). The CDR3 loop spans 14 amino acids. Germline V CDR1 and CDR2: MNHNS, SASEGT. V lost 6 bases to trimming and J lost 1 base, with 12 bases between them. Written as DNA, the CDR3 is TGTGCCAGCAGCTTCGGACAGACGAACACTGAAGCTTTCTTT. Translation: CASSFGQTNTEAFF.

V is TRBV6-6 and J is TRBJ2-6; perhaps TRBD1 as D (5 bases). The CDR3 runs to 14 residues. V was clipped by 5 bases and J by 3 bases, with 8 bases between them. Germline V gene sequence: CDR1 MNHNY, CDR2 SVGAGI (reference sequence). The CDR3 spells CASSLQGGANVLTF. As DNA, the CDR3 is TGTGCCAGCAGTCTGCAGGGTGGGGCCAACGTCCTGACTTTC.

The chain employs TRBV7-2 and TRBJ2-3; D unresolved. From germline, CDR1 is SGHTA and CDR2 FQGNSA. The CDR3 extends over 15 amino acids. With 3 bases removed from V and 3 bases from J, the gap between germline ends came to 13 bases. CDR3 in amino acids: CASSFQGALTDTQYF. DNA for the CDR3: TGTGCCAGCAGCTTTCAAGGCGCACTAACAGATACGCAGTATTTT. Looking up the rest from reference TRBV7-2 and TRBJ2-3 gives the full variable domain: GAGVSQSPSNKVTEKGKDVELRCDPISGHTALYWYRQSLGQGLEFLIYFQGNSAPDKSGLPSDRFSAERTGGSVSTLTIQRTQQEDSAVYLCASSFQGALTDTQYFGPGTRLTVL.

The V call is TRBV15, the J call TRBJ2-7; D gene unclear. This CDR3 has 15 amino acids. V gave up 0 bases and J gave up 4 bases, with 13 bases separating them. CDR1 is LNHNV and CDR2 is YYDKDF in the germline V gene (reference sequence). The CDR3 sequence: CATSRDRGKYYEQYF. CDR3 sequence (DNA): TGTGCCACCAGCAGAGACAGAGGAAAATATTACGAGCAGTACTTC. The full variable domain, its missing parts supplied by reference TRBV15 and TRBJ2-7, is DAMVIQNPRYQVTQFGKPVTLSCSQTLNHNVMYWYQQKSSQAPKLLFHYYDKDFNNEADTPDNFQSRRPNTSFCFLDIRSPGLGDTAMYLCATSRDRGKYYEQYFGPGTRLTVT.